The text below deals with one T cell receptor (beta chain). Antigen unknown. TCRdb re-called the RT-PCR reads through MiXCR, storing one row per CDR3 protein. The sample has about 800,000 distinct CDR3 sequences, around 21% seen once; the top ten hold about 10%. The V and J ends lost 5 bases and 4 bases respectively, with 12 bases between them. The germline V gene has CDR1 SGHAT and CDR2 FQNNGV. This CDR3 contains 15 residues. The sample originates from a study of response to subunit inactivated influenza vaccine. Findings and limits, study-wide: Seasonal influenza vaccination, on each occasion, was suggested by the authors to recruit few new T cells.

The receptor was derived from a man aged 45-65 years who received an inactivated influenza vaccine. Source: PBMCs from blood, taken roughly 5 days after vaccination. The V and J genes are TRBV11-2 and TRBJ1-6; D unclear. In nucleotides, the CDR3 is TGTGCCAGCAGCGCTAGTCAGCCTTATAATTCACCCCTCCACTTT. This encodes CASSASQPYNSPLHF.